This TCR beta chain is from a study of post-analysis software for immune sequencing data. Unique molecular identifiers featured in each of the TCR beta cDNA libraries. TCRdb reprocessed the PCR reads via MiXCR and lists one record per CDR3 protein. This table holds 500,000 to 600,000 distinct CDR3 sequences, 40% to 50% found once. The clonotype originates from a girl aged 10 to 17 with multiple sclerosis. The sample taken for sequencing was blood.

CDR3 amino acids: CASSTGIIETQYF. The DNA of the CDR3 is TGTGCCAGCAGTACAGGGATTATAGAGACCCAGTACTTC. The rearrangement joins TRBV6-1 to TRBJ2-5; tentative D call: TRBD1 (6 bases). CDR3 length: 13 residues. CDR1 is MNHNS and CDR2 is SASEGT in the germline V gene. The V end lost 5 bases, the J end lost 4 bases, and 11 bases lay between the germline ends.